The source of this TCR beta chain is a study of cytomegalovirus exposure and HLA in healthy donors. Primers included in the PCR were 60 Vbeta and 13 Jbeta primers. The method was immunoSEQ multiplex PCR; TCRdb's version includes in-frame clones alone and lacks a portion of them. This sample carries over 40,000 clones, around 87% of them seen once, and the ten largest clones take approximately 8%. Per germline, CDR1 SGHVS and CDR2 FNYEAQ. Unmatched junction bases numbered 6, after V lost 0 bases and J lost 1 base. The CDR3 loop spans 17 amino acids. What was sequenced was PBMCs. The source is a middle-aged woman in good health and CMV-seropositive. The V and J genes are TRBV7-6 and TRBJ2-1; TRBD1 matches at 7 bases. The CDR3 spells CASSLAVSGGSYNEQFF. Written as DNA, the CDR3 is TGTGCCAGCAGCTTAGCAGTGTCAGGGGGATCCTACAATGAGCAGTTCTTC.